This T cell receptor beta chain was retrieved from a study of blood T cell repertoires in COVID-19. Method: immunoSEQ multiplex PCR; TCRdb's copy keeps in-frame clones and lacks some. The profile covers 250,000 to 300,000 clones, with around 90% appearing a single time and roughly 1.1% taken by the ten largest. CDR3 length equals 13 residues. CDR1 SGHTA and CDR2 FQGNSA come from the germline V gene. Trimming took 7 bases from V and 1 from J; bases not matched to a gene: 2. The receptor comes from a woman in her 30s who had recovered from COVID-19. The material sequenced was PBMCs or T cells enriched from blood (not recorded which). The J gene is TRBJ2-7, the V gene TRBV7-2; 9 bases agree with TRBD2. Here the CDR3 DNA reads TGTGCCAGCACGACTAGCGGATCCTACGAGCAGTACTTC. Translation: CASTTSGSYEQYF.